Listed here is a single T cell receptor (beta chain). This sample is drawn from a study of blood T cell repertoires in COVID-19. Study background: PBMCs, B-cell-depleted T cells, or T cells provided the cDNA or gDNA that made up the material.

The CDR3 spans 15 residues. The V end was cut by 4 bases, the J end by 1 base, with 12 bases between. Per the germline V gene, CDR1 is LNHDA and CDR2 is SQIVND (reference sequence). Here immunoSEQ multiplex PCR was the method, and the copy in TCRdb shows in-frame clones only, minus some. The table records 240,000 or so clones, about 86% of them present only once. Across about two dozen US areas, participants ranged in age from roughly 18 to 95 years. This clonotype was sampled from a woman between 40 and 55 years old with acute COVID-19. The sequencing sample was made of PBMCs or T cells enriched from blood (not recorded which). V is TRBV19 and J is TRBJ2-3; D might be TRBD2 (6 bases). The CDR3 is CASSTGRLGTDTQYF. The CDR3 nucleotides read TGTGCCAGTAGTACCGGGAGACTAGGCACAGATACGCAGTATTTT.